The 20 T cell receptor beta chains listed next were all sequenced from one sample in a study of T cell repertoires in MIS-A myocarditis. Assay used: immunoSEQ multiplex PCR; TCRdb lists only in-frame clones, some missing. Of about 11,000 clones in the sample, about 83% are singletons; the top ten hold approximately 28%. The sample consisted of right ventricle heart tissue obtained at autopsy. The receptor source for this set is a man younger than 35 with fulminant myocarditis from multisystem inflammatory syndrome in adults (MIS-A) after COVID-19.

Notes on this clone: The same CDR3 also results from other DNA sequences found in this sample. The chain has TRBV19 and TRBJ1-5; D unclear. The CDR3 loop spans 15 amino acids. The V and J ends lost 2 bases and 2 bases respectively, with 10 bases between them. Germline CDR1 LNHDA, CDR2 SQIVND (reference sequence). DNA of the CDR3: TGTGCCAGTAGTATAAAGGGTACGGGCAATCAGCCCCAGCATTTT. Translation gives CASSIKGTGNQPQHF.

A few counts support this clone. Here the CDR3 reads CASSLGTGVNSPLHF. In nucleotides, the CDR3 is TGTGCCAGCAGCTTGGGGACAGGGGTTAATTCACCCCTCCACTTT. The V gene is TRBV5-4, the J gene TRBJ1-6; 9 nucleotides line up with TRBD1. The CDR3 sequence is 15 residues long. The V segment lost 0 bases and the J segment 6 bases; nucleotides outside the gene matches: 1. The germline V gene has CDR1 SGHNT and CDR2 YYREEE (reference sequence).

This rearrangement joins TRBV28 to TRBJ2-1; TRBD2 matches 13 bases. Unmatched junction bases numbered 1, after V lost 4 bases and J lost 7 bases. The CDR3 is made up of 14 amino acids. Germline CDR1 is MDHEN and CDR2 is SYDVKM. CDR3 amino acids: CASSWTSGSNEQFF. The CDR3, as DNA: TGTGCCAGCAGTTGGACTAGCGGGAGTAATGAGCAGTTCTTC.

This chain's CDR3 is CASSISLGSEQYF. CDR3 nucleotides: TGTGCCAGTAGTATTAGTCTCGGGTCCGAGCAGTACTTC. This sequence joins TRBV19 and TRBJ2-7; D is unresolved. The CDR3 has 13 residues. Trimming removed 3 bases at V and 6 bases at J, with 12 bases between. The germline V gene has CDR1 LNHDA and CDR2 SQIVND (reference sequence).

This clone was detected once. The chain combines TRBV6-6 with TRBJ1-5; D is perhaps TRBD1 (5 bases). CDR1 is MNHNY, CDR2 SVGAGI, per germline (reference sequence). This CDR3 region has 15 residues. Trimming took off 8 bases at V and 3 bases at J, with 17 bases between the two ends. The DNA of the CDR3 is TGTGCCAGCGTCCTTACCGGGGGTAACAATCAGCCCCAGCATTTT. It encodes CASVLTGGNNQPQHF.

The gene calls are TRBV7-9 and TRBJ1-4, with 8 bases identical to TRBD1. This CDR3 has 14 amino acids. With 5 bases clipped from V and 4 bases from J, the junction kept 3 bases outside the gene matches. Germline V lookup: CDR1 SEHNR, CDR2 FQNEAQ (reference sequence). The CDR3 sequence is CASSPGQGNEKLFF. The CDR3 DNA sequence: TGTGCCAGCAGCCCCGGACAGGGTAATGAAAAACTGTTTTTT.

J is TRBJ2-1 and V is TRBV7-3, with 13 bases fitting TRBD2. CDR3 length equals 16 residues. Germline V CDR1 and CDR2: SGHTA, FQGTGA. The ends lost 5 bases at V and 5 bases at J; junction bases unmatched: 6. The CDR3 is CASSPRTSGSHNEQFF. The CDR3 DNA sequence: TGTGCCAGCAGCCCACGGACTAGCGGGAGCCACAATGAGCAGTTCTTC.

V and J are TRBV27 and TRBJ1-1, with D possibly being TRBD1 (6 bases). There are 13 residues in the CDR3. The germline gives CDR1 MNHEY, CDR2 SMNVEV (reference sequence). Deletions cut 2 bases from V and 6 bases from J, with 10 bases between. CDR3: CASSLTQGPEAFF. In DNA form, the CDR3 reads TGTGCCAGCAGTTTAACACAGGGCCCTGAAGCTTTCTTT.

The chain is built from TRBV2 and TRBJ1-3; 9 bases are shared with TRBD1. Germline V gene sequence: CDR1 SNHLY, CDR2 FYNNEI. Unmatched junction bases numbered 5, after V lost 6 bases and J lost 2 bases. CDR3 length: 15 amino acids. The CDR3 nucleotides read TGTGCCAGCAGGTTAACAGGGGGCACTGGAAACACCATATATTTT. Translation gives CASRLTGGTGNTIYF.

This sequence joins TRBV11-3 and TRBJ2-2, with 9 positions matching TRBD1. This CDR3 comprises 16 residues. V was clipped by 5 bases and J by 3 bases; unmatched bases: 7. CDR1 and CDR2 from the germline V gene are SGHNT and YENEEA. For the CDR3, the DNA is TGTGCCAGCAGCCCATGGACAGGGGATTACACCGGGGAGCTGTTTTTT. As protein: CASSPWTGDYTGELFF.

Notes on this clone: A read error may produce the germline difference seen at one junction end. The chain is built from TRBV13 and TRBJ2-1; TRBD2 aligns across 8 bases. Germline V gene sequence: CDR1 PRHDT, CDR2 FYEKMQ (reference sequence). CDR3 length equals 14 residues. The chain's CDR3 is CASRLAGNSNEQFF. In nucleotides, the CDR3 is TGTGCCAGCAGATTAGCGGGAAATAGCAATGAGCAGTTCTTC.

The chain couples TRBV6-1 to TRBJ2-7; D is uncertain. Trimming cost V 3 bases and J 3 bases, with 9 bases left between them. The CDR3 runs to 13 residues. The germline V gene encodes CDR1 MNHNS and CDR2 SASEGT. The CDR3 region has the DNA TGTGCCAGCAGTGATGCATTGGGCTACGAGCAGTACTTC. Protein sequence: CASSDALGYEQYF.

The chain uses TRBV29-1 and TRBJ1-2; D is uncertain. Germline-derived CDR1 and CDR2 are SQVTM and ANQGSEA. V lost 3 bases to trimming and J lost 4 bases, with 15 bases between them. The CDR3 length is 14 residues. CDR3 residues: CSVDGESSGYGYTF. For the CDR3, the DNA is TGCAGCGTTGATGGAGAGTCTAGCGGCTATGGCTACACCTTC.

This chain connects TRBV28 to TRBJ1-1; D unresolved. Per germline, CDR1 MDHEN and CDR2 SYDVKM. This CDR3 is built from 13 residues. V lost 5 bases and J 4 bases, leaving 11 bases between the germline ends. CDR3 sequence (DNA): TGTGCCAGCAGTCTTCAATTTGGCACTGAAGCTTTCTTT. This codes for CASSLQFGTEAFF. The full variable domain, rest sourced from reference TRBV28 and TRBJ1-1, is DVKVTQSSRYLVKRTGEKVFLECVQDMDHENMFWYRQDPGLGLRLIYFSYDVKMKEKGDIPEGYSVSREKKERFSLILESASTNQTSMYLCASSLQFGTEAFFGQGTRLTVV.

V usage is TRBV12-3 or TRBV12-4 and J usage is TRBJ1-1, with a possible D match to TRBD1 (5 bases). This CDR3 spans 12 amino acids. V lost 6 bases and J lost 7, with 12 bases in between. Here the CDR3 reads CASSLGGNEAFF. The CDR3 coding sequence is TGTGCCAGCAGCCTTGGGGGGAATGAAGCTTTCTTT.

This clone has just one count. The chain carries TRBV30 and TRBJ2-5; 7 nucleotides match TRBD2. The germline CDR1 and CDR2 sequences are GTSNPN and SVGIG (reference sequence). V was pared by 2 bases and J by 7 bases, with 7 bases of the junction left unmatched. The CDR3 contains 13 residues. CDR3 sequence: CAWSPRGSGTQYF. The CDR3 DNA follows: TGTGCCTGGAGTCCGCGGGGGTCTGGGACCCAGTACTTC.

The V gene is TRBV5-8, the J gene TRBJ1-1; D possibly corresponds to TRBD1 (5 bases). Germline CDR1 is SGHTS and CDR2 is YDEGEE. CDR3 length: 13 amino acids. V was shortened by 3 bases and J by 3 bases, with 9 bases between the two germline ends. The CDR3 sequence: CASSYDSYTEAFF. CDR3 DNA sequence: TGTGCCAGCAGCTATGACAGCTACACTGAAGCTTTCTTT.

V is TRBV6-6 and J is TRBJ2-1, with TRBD2 identical over 8 bases. Germline V gene sequence: CDR1 MNHNY, CDR2 SVGAGI (reference sequence). CDR3 length equals 16 residues. Trimming cost V 10 bases and J 7 bases; bases outside gene matches: 18. The DNA of the CDR3 is TGTGCCACCCATCGCTTAGAAGCGGGAGTGGGGAATGAGCAGTTCTTC. Protein: CATHRLEAGVGNEQFF.

This chain links TRBV29-1 with TRBJ1-2, with D hard to call. CDR3 length: 10 amino acids. Germline values: CDR1 SQVTM, CDR2 ANQGSEA. Trimming stripped 4 bases from V and 6 bases from J, with 6 bases between. The CDR3 loop reads CSVALDGYTF. The CDR3 DNA reads TGCAGCGTTGCCCTAGATGGCTACACCTTC.

The gene calls are TRBV7-9 and TRBJ1-2; no firm D call. Germline CDR1 is SEHNR and CDR2 is FQNEAQ (reference sequence). The CDR3 loop spans 14 amino acids. With 6 bases removed from V and 4 bases from J, the gap between germline ends came to 15 bases. CDR3 loop: CASSPTPETYGYTF. DNA for the CDR3: TGTGCCAGCAGTCCAACCCCAGAAACCTATGGCTACACCTTC.